This entry lists 29 T cell receptor beta chains sequenced from one sample in a study of beta chain features in type 1 diabetes. The sequenced template was cDNA made from the entire isolated RNA. Sequencing was performed with immunoSEQ multiplex PCR; in TCRdb, only in-frame clones are kept and a portion is missing. The sample includes roughly 730,000 clones, roughly 13% of them seen just once. Study-level points and caveats: Patients with Type 1 diabetes showed moderately but significantly shorter TCRB CDR3s in all four CD4+ subsets.

Their antigens are not known. The sequenced sample was naive CD4+ T cells from blood. The receptors stem from a man aged 18 to 35 with type 1 diabetes.

This clone appeared a few times. This sequence joins TRBV2 and TRBJ1-6, with D unclear. This CDR3 has 14 amino acids. The germline gives CDR1 SNHLY, CDR2 FYNNEI. V lost 7 bases and J 7 bases, leaving 14 bases between the germline ends. CDR3 protein: CASIYGRLNSPLHF. CDR3 nucleotides: TGTGCCAGCATCTATGGACGGTTGAATTCACCCCTCCACTTT. The variable domain in full, with the rest retrieved from reference TRBV2 and TRBJ1-6, is EPEVTQTPSHQVTQMGQEVILRCVPISNHLYFYWYRQILGQKVEFLVSFYNNEISEKSEIFDDQFSVERPDGSNFTLKIRSTKLEDSAMYFCASIYGRLNSPLHFGNGTRLTVT.

The sample holds a few counts of this clone. The chain couples TRBV13 to TRBJ1-4, with TRBD1 matching over 9 bases. Germline V gene lookup returns CDR1 PRHDT and CDR2 FYEKMQ (reference sequence). After removal of 5 bases from V and 7 bases from J, the junction contained 8 bases not matched to a gene. This CDR3 comprises 15 residues. CDR3 DNA sequence: TGTGCCAGCAGCGGTACACAGGGGGCGAGTGAAAAACTGTTTTTT. It encodes CASSGTQGASEKLFF.

This chain joins TRBV18 and TRBJ2-3; TRBD1 agrees at 9 bases. V lost 8 bases, J lost 3 bases, and 6 bases stayed unmatched. CDR1 and CDR2 (germline): KGHSH, LQKENI. The CDR3 runs 14 residues. This chain's CDR3 is CASHQTGGTDTQYF. CDR3 in DNA: TGTGCCAGCCACCAGACAGGGGGAACAGATACGCAGTATTTT.

The chain uses TRBV5-1 and TRBJ1-2, with 7 bases identical to TRBD1. The CDR3 loop spans 14 amino acids. CDR1 is SGHRS and CDR2 is YFSETQ in the germline V gene. J gave up 4 bases and V 5 bases, and 8 bases lay outside the gene matches. CDR3 sequence (DNA): TGCGCCAGCAGTCAACAGGGGACTTTCTATGGCTACACCTTC. This gives the protein CASSQQGTFYGYTF.

This clone occurred a few times. The chain uses TRBV30 and TRBJ1-4, with TRBD1 identical over 8 bases. Germline CDR1 is GTSNPN and CDR2 is SVGIG (reference sequence). The V and J ends lost 2 bases and 8 bases, in that order; junction bases with no gene match: 7. The CDR3 is made up of 14 amino acids. CDR3 region: CAWSTGGAGEKLFF. The CDR3 nucleotides read TGTGCCTGGAGTACAGGGGGGGCTGGCGAAAAACTGTTTTTT.

This clone was seen only a few times. Additional DNA sequences in this sample encode the identical CDR3. This chain joins TRBV5-6 and TRBJ1-5, with TRBD1 matching over 9 bases. The CDR3 runs 14 residues. V dropped 2 bases and J dropped 6; count of bases not matched to a gene: 3. From germline, CDR1 is SGHDT and CDR2 YYEEEE. The CDR3: CASSLQGAGQPQHF. DNA for the CDR3: TGTGCCAGCAGCTTACAGGGGGCGGGTCAGCCCCAGCATTTT.

The chain uses TRBV27 and TRBJ2-5, with 13 bases aligning to TRBD2. V lost 6 bases and J lost 9; bases outside the gene matches: 10. CDR3 length equals 15 residues. Germline values: CDR1 MNHEY, CDR2 SMNVEV (reference sequence). CDR3 amino acids: CASSPGLAGPAAQYF. CDR3 in DNA: TGTGCCAGCAGCCCGGGACTAGCGGGGCCGGCGGCCCAGTACTTC.

The chain links TRBV18 to TRBJ2-7; D ambiguous. V was trimmed by 2 bases and J by 4 bases, leaving 9 bases between them. CDR1 is KGHSH, CDR2 LQKENI, per germline. The CDR3 contains 13 residues. CDR3 sequence reads: CASSPSDPYEQYF. The CDR3 DNA sequence: TGTGCCAGCTCACCATCGGACCCTTACGAGCAGTACTTC.

This clone was counted a few times. The chain recombines TRBV11-3 with TRBJ1-1; 9 positions match TRBD1. Losses at the gene ends were 2 bases for V and 1 base for J; bases not matched to a gene: 5. Germline loops: CDR1 SGHNT, CDR2 YENEEA. The CDR3 consists of 16 residues. The DNA for the CDR3 is TGTGCCAGCAGCTTATGGCCGGACAGGGGGAACACTGAAGCTTTCTTT. Translated, it gives CASSLWPDRGNTEAFF.

Comment on this clone: This CDR3 is also generated by other DNA sequences in the sample. The gene calls are TRBV29-1 and TRBJ2-6, with 9 bases that match TRBD2. This CDR3 region has 18 residues. V was clipped by 6 bases and J by 0 bases; unmatched bases: 12. CDR1 and CDR2 from the germline V gene are SQVTM and ANQGSEA. CDR3 residues: CSVGGGALTNSGANVLTF. The CDR3 DNA is TGCAGCGTGGGCGGGGGGGCCCTAACGAACTCTGGGGCCAACGTCCTGACTTTC.

The rearrangement uses TRBV10-3 and TRBJ2-1, with D uncertain. Between the trimmed V and J ends, which lost 2 bases and 7 bases, there was a span of 6 bases. The length of the CDR3 is 12 residues. Germline-derived CDR1 and CDR2 are ENHRY and SYGVKD. In DNA form, the CDR3 reads TGTGCCATCAGTGAGCCCCCAAATGAGCAGTTCTTC. This encodes CAISEPPNEQFF.

Concerning this clone itself: The identical CDR3 is also encoded by other nucleotide sequences in the sample. The rearrangement links TRBV9 to TRBJ2-3; D possibly corresponds to TRBD1 (5 bases). Trimming removed 2 bases at V and 6 bases at J, with 7 bases between. CDR3 length equals 12 residues. Germline CDR1 SGDLS, CDR2 YYNGEE. The CDR3 DNA reads TGTGCCAGCAGCGTGGGGCAGGATACGCAGTATTTT. Protein product: CASSVGQDTQYF.

The genes are TRBV19 and TRBJ1-5; D gene unclear. Trimming stripped 7 bases from V and 8 bases from J, with 18 bases between. The CDR3 spans 14 residues. From germline, CDR1 is LNHDA and CDR2 SQIVND (reference sequence). This CDR3 reads CASTLIEGTEPQHF. CDR3 sequence (DNA): TGTGCCAGTACTCTTATAGAGGGTACAGAGCCCCAGCATTTT.

The chain has TRBV18 and TRBJ1-1, with D hard to call. The CDR3 totals 15 residues. Germline CDR1 and CDR2: KGHSH and LQKENI. V was trimmed by 1 base and J by 11 bases, leaving 20 bases between them. This chain's CDR3 is CASSPQPLVGVGAFF. The CDR3 bases are TGTGCCAGCTCACCACAACCATTGGTCGGGGTTGGCGCTTTCTTT.

The chain uses TRBV5-6 and TRBJ1-5; 7 bases line up with TRBD1. CDR3 length: 14 amino acids. Germline V CDR1 and CDR2: SGHDT, YYEEEE. Trimming removed 4 bases from V and 5 bases from J; junction bases left unmatched: 6. The CDR3 spells CASSKGGLHQPQHF. CDR3 DNA sequence: TGTGCCAGCAGCAAAGGGGGCTTGCATCAGCCCCAGCATTTT.

This clone was observed a few times. The chain links TRBV7-8 to TRBJ1-5; D is perhaps TRBD1 (5 bases). The CDR3 length is 15 residues. V was clipped by 5 bases and J by 0 bases, with 11 bases between them. The germline CDR1 and CDR2 sequences are SGHVS and FQNEAQ. CDR3 loop: CASSPRDFSNQPQHF. CDR3 in DNA: TGTGCCAGCAGCCCCCGGGACTTTAGCAATCAGCCCCAGCATTTT.

The chain employs TRBV9 and TRBJ1-1; D is undetermined. The CDR3 totals 13 residues. The ends were cut back, 4 bases at V and 5 bases at J, with 12 bases in the middle. The germline V gene encodes CDR1 SGDLS and CDR2 YYNGEE. The CDR3: CASSHVQGTEAFF. As DNA, the CDR3 is TGTGCCAGCAGCCACGTACAAGGGACTGAAGCTTTCTTT.

This clone was observed a few times. The V and J genes are TRBV10-3 and TRBJ1-1, with D maybe TRBD1 (5 bases). Germline values: CDR1 ENHRY, CDR2 SYGVKD. Trimming pared 5 bases from V and 4 bases from J, leaving 14 bases between. This CDR3 is 14 amino acids long. The CDR3, as DNA: TGTGCCATCAGTTTAGGGGCGCAGGCCACTGAAGCTTTCTTT. It translates to CAISLGAQATEAFF.

The rearrangement joins TRBV5-1 to TRBJ2-3; TRBD2 matches 11 bases. V lost 7 bases, J lost 3 bases, and 4 bases stayed unmatched. The germline CDR1 and CDR2 sequences are SGHRS and YFSETQ. The CDR3 has 14 residues. The CDR3 DNA is TGCGCCAGCGGAACTAGCGGGGGTACAGATACGCAGTATTTT. This gives the protein CASGTSGGTDTQYF.

This chain joins TRBV6-5 and TRBJ1-5, with 7 bases identical to TRBD1. The CDR3 runs to 15 residues. Germline trimming cut 0 bases from V and 5 bases from J; bases unmatched to any gene: 4. In germline, CDR1 is MNHEY, CDR2 SVGAGI. CDR3: CASSYSRDRHQPQHF. CDR3 DNA sequence: TGTGCCAGCAGTTACTCTCGGGACAGACATCAGCCCCAGCATTTT.

V and J are TRBV10-2 and TRBJ1-4; maybe TRBD1 (5 bases). CDR1 is WSHSY and CDR2 is SAAADI in the germline V gene. This CDR3 region has 13 residues. V shed 2 bases and J shed 8 bases, with 9 bases lying between them. The CDR3 region is CASSEAGEEKLFF. The CDR3 DNA is TGCGCCAGCAGTGAGGCGGGGGAAGAAAAACTGTTTTTT.

As concerns this clone: Without the conserved terminal phenylalanine or tryptophan, this CDR3 likely stems from a read error. CDR3 nucleotides: TGTGCCTGGAGTGTACACAGCGAGCAGTACCTC. It yields the protein CAWSVHSEQYL. The rearrangement links TRBV30 to TRBJ2-7; no definite D call. The CDR3 consists of 11 residues. Germline-derived CDR1 and CDR2 are GTSNPN and SVGIG (reference sequence). Trimming pared 0 bases from V and 6 bases from J, leaving 6 bases between.

This clone was detected only a few times. This chain connects TRBV19 to TRBJ2-7; D is unresolved. The CDR3 totals 14 residues. Germline lookup yields CDR1 LNHDA and CDR2 SQIVND (reference sequence). Trimming left V 5 bases short and J 5 bases short, with 16 bases between. CDR3 in DNA: TGTGCCAGTAGTCGCGGAGTGAGTGCTGACGAGCAGTACTTC. Protein sequence: CASSRGVSADEQYF.

The CDR3 loop reads CASSFGTLTVGQYF. CDR3 bases: TGCGCCAGCAGCTTCGGGACACTGACGGTCGGGCAGTACTTC. This chain links TRBV5-1 with TRBJ2-7, with D tentatively TRBD1 (6 bases). Germline V gene sequence: CDR1 SGHRS, CDR2 YFSETQ. The CDR3 loop spans 14 amino acids. V lost 2 bases to trimming and J lost 9 bases, with 18 bases between them. Using reference TRBV5-1 and TRBJ2-7 for the parts outside the CDR3, the full variable domain is KAGVTQTPRYLIKTRGQQVTLSCSPISGHRSVSWYQQTPGQGLQFLFEYFSETQRNKGNFPGRFSGRQFSNSRSEMNVSTLELGDSALYLCASSFGTLTVGQYFGPGTRLTVT.

The chain carries TRBV18 and TRBJ1-1; D remains unclear. There are 13 residues in the CDR3. Trimming took 2 bases from V and 1 from J, leaving 5 bases between them. Germline CDR1 is KGHSH and CDR2 is LQKENI. CDR3 DNA sequence: TGTGCCAGCTCACCAAAACAGAACACTGAAGCTTTCTTT. Protein: CASSPKQNTEAFF. The full variable domain, its missing parts supplied by reference TRBV18 and TRBJ1-1, is NAGVMQNPRHLVRRRGQEARLRCSPMKGHSHVYWYRQLPEEGLKFMVYLQKENIIDESGMPKERFSAEFPKEGPSILRIQQVVRGDSAAYFCASSPKQNTEAFFGQGTRLTVV.

This sequence joins TRBV7-9 and TRBJ2-5; D gene ambiguous. V was cut by 8 bases and J by 5 bases, with 15 bases left in between. CDR1 and CDR2 from the germline V gene are SEHNR and FQNEAQ (reference sequence). The CDR3 length is 13 residues. The CDR3 spells CASATGRRETQYF. The CDR3, as DNA: TGTGCCAGCGCCACGGGTAGACGGGAGACCCAGTACTTC.

CDR3 nucleotide sequence: TGCGCCAGCAGCCCCATAAGTGGAGAGACCCAGTACTTC. Its protein product is CASSPISGETQYF. The V call is TRBV4-1, the J call TRBJ2-5; D uncertain. The CDR3 is made up of 13 amino acids. V shed 4 bases and J shed 4 bases, with 10 bases lying between them. Germline CDR1 and CDR2: MGHRA and YSYEKL.

The genes are TRBV13 and TRBJ1-1; TRBD1 agrees at 7 bases. The V and J ends lost 5 bases and 0 bases, in that order; junction bases with no gene match: 12. Germline V gene data show CDR1 as PRHDT and CDR2 as FYEKMQ (reference sequence). This CDR3 is 17 amino acids long. CDR3: CASSQTYGGQMNTEAFF. CDR3 nucleotides: TGTGCCAGCAGCCAAACCTACGGGGGACAGATGAACACTGAAGCTTTCTTT. Full variable domain (missing parts from reference TRBV13 and TRBJ1-1): AAGVIQSPRHLIKEKRETATLKCYPIPRHDTVYWYQQGPGQDPQFLISFYEKMQSDKGSIPDRFSAQQFSDYHSELNMSSLELGDSALYFCASSQTYGGQMNTEAFFGQGTRLTVV.

The chain carries TRBV19 and TRBJ1-5, with TRBD1 matching 12 bases. Trimming at V came to 5 bases and at J to 6 bases, leaving 5 bases not matched to a gene. CDR1 is LNHDA and CDR2 is SQIVND in the germline V gene (reference sequence). CDR3 length: 15 amino acids. The CDR3 DNA follows: TGTGCCAGTAGTGCCGGGACAGGGGGCGGTCAGCCCCAGCATTTT. Protein product: CASSAGTGGGQPQHF. Full variable domain (remainder filled in from reference TRBV19 and TRBJ1-5): DGGITQSPKYLFRKEGQNVTLSCEQNLNHDAMYWYRQDPGQGLRLIYYSQIVNDFQKGDIAEGYSVSREKKESFPLTVTSAQKNPTAFYLCASSAGTGGGQPQHFGDGTRLSIL.